This T cell receptor beta chain was recovered during a study of blood T cell repertoires in COVID-19. Study as a whole: Collection of acute and convalescent COVID-19 samples took place in the United States, Italy and Spain.

Original methodology: The assay estimated nucleated cells by amplifying reference gene primers. Measured with immunoSEQ multiplex PCR; TCRdb has only the in-frame clones, and not every one. The V and J calls and clone size come from that table; D and trimming were worked out from the DNA. The table lists 35,000 to 45,000 clones, 75% to 90% of them singletons. Trimming left V 1 base short and J 4 bases short, with 19 bases between. This CDR3 contains 17 residues. Germline V CDR1 and CDR2: LNHNV, YYDKDF (reference sequence). What was sequenced was peripheral blood. This chain joins TRBV15 and TRBJ2-5; D is ambiguous. The TCR originated in a man aged 60-69 years with acute or convalescent COVID-19. CDR3 in DNA: TGTGCCACCAGCAGAGCTAAAGTACTGGGCGATACAGAGACCCAGTACTTC. Amino acids: CATSRAKVLGDTETQYF.